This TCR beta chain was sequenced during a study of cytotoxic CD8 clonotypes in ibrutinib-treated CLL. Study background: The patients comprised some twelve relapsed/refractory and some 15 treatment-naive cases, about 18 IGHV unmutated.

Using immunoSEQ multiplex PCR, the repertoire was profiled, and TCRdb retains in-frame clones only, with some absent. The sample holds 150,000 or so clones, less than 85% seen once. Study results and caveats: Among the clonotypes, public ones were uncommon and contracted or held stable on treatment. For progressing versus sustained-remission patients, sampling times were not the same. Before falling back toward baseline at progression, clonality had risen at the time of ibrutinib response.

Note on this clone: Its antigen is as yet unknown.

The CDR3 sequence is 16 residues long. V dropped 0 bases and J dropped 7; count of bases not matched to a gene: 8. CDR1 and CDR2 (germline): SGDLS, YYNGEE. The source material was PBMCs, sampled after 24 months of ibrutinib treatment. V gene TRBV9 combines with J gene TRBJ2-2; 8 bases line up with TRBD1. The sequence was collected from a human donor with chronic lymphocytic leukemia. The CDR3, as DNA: TGTGCCAGCAGCGTAGCCACAGGGGGAAAGGGCGGGGAGCTGTTTTTT. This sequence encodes CASSVATGGKGGELFF.